A single sample is the source of the 23 T cell receptor beta chains below, sequenced in a study of T cell changes during pregnancy in multiple sclerosis. The protocol was immunoSEQ multiplex PCR, while the TCRdb copy is restricted to in-frame clones and leaves out a portion. The data hold some 100,000 clones, with over 85% observed a single time. Sequenced here: peripheral blood, sampled in the second trimester of pregnancy. All receptors derive from a female donor with multiple sclerosis, enrolled in a pregnancy study.

The chain carries TRBV25-1 and TRBJ2-2, with a tentative D call TRBD1 (6 bases). V was pared by 7 bases and J by 8 bases, with 14 bases between. This CDR3 contains 13 residues. Germline assignment: CDR1 MGHDK and CDR2 SYGVNS. CDR3 amino acids: CASNGQIPGELFF. In DNA form, the CDR3 reads TGTGCCAGCAACGGACAGATACCTGGGGAGCTGTTTTTT.

This clone was seen once. The chain recombines TRBV7-2 with TRBJ1-2; 8 bases fit TRBD1. Germline loops: CDR1 SGHTA, CDR2 FQGNSA. The CDR3 has 14 amino acids. The J segment lost 4 bases and the V segment lost 4 bases, leaving 5 bases of the junction unmatched. The chain's CDR3 is CASSSDRVVYGYTF. Written as DNA, the CDR3 is TGTGCCAGCAGCTCGGACAGGGTGGTCTATGGCTACACCTTC. The full variable domain, with the rest looked up from reference TRBV7-2 and TRBJ1-2, is GAGVSQSPSNKVTEKGKDVELRCDPISGHTALYWYRQSLGQGLEFLIYFQGNSAPDKSGLPSDRFSAERTGGSVSTLTIQRTQQEDSAVYLCASSSDRVVYGYTFGSGTRLTVV.

The chain joins TRBV9 to TRBJ2-1; 10 bases fit TRBD1. CDR3 length: 16 residues. After removal of 3 bases from V and 1 base from J, the junction contained 4 bases not matched to a gene. Looked up from germline, CDR1 is SGDLS and CDR2 is YYNGEE. The CDR3 DNA follows: TGTGCCAGCAGCGGACAGGGGGCGGGTTCCTACAATGAGCAGTTCTTC. It is translated as CASSGQGAGSYNEQFF. The entire variable domain, with the rest obtained from reference TRBV9 and TRBJ2-1, is as follows: DSGVTQTPKHLITATGQRVTLRCSPRSGDLSVYWYQQSLDQGLQFLIQYYNGEERAKGNILERFSAQQFPDLHSELNLSSLELGDSALYFCASSGQGAGSYNEQFFGPGTRLTVL.

The CDR3 DNA reads TGCGCCAGCAGCCAAGATCTGGGGCTCTCGCCAGATACGCAGTATTTT. This codes for CASSQDLGLSPDTQYF. The V and J genes are TRBV4-1 and TRBJ2-3; possibly TRBD1 for D (5 bases). CDR1 and CDR2 (germline): MGHRA, YSYEKL. V was cut by 0 bases and J by 4 bases, with 14 bases left in between. The CDR3 covers 16 residues.

The gene calls are TRBV7-2 and TRBJ1-4; 9 bases are shared with TRBD1. The junction had 6 bases not matched to a gene; V was cut back by 5 bases and J by 8 bases. This CDR3 comprises 14 residues. Germline V lookup: CDR1 SGHTA, CDR2 FQGNSA. The CDR3 reads CASSPTGGYEKLFF. The DNA of the CDR3 is TGTGCCAGCAGCCCAACAGGGGGCTACGAAAAACTGTTTTTT.

The V call is TRBV5-1, the J call TRBJ2-3; 9 bases agree with TRBD1. The junction had 7 bases not matched to a gene; V was cut back by 1 base and J by 4 bases. This CDR3 has 16 residues. Germline CDR1 is SGHRS and CDR2 is YFSETQ. The CDR3 sequence: CASSLRTGTGSDTQYF. The CDR3 DNA is TGCGCCAGCAGCTTGAGAACCGGGACAGGGTCAGATACGCAGTATTTT. The entire variable domain, with the rest obtained from reference TRBV5-1 and TRBJ2-3, is as follows: KAGVTQTPRYLIKTRGQQVTLSCSPISGHRSVSWYQQTPGQGLQFLFEYFSETQRNKGNFPGRFSGRQFSNSRSEMNVSTLELGDSALYLCASSLRTGTGSDTQYFGPGTRLTVL.

This chain links TRBV30 with TRBJ1-5, with D unresolved. CDR3 length: 14 amino acids. Germline CDR1 reads GTSNPN; CDR2 reads SVGIG (reference sequence). Trimming pared 2 bases from V and 5 bases from J, leaving 13 bases between. The DNA for the CDR3 is TGTGCCTGGAGTTATGCGGACGGGGATCAGCCCCAGCATTTT. Its translation is CAWSYADGDQPQHF.

The J gene is TRBJ1-5, the V gene TRBV28, with 7 bases aligning to TRBD1. With V trimmed by 6 bases and J by 4 bases, 6 bases remained unmatched. The CDR3 is 14 residues long. CDR1 MDHEN and CDR2 SYDVKM come from the germline V gene. In DNA form, the CDR3 reads TGTGCCAGCAGAGACAGGGATCCTAATCAGCCCCAGCATTTT. It codes for CASRDRDPNQPQHF.

The chain joins TRBV10-3 to TRBJ2-3; D might be TRBD2 (5 bases). V lost 0 bases and J 6 bases, leaving 10 bases between the germline ends. The length of the CDR3 is 14 residues. Germline assignment: CDR1 ENHRY and CDR2 SYGVKD. CDR3 sequence (DNA): TGTGCCATCAGTGAGTCCTCTAGCAGCGATACGCAGTATTTT. Its translation is CAISESSSSDTQYF.

This clone qualifies as medium-sized. The chain uses TRBV6-1 and TRBJ2-1, with D perhaps matching TRBD2 (5 bases). Trimming removed 6 bases from V and 1 base from J, with 10 bases in between. Germline-derived CDR1 and CDR2 are MNHNS and SASEGT. This CDR3 has 14 amino acids. CDR3 coding DNA: TGTGCCAGCAGGGTAGCGTCTTCCTACAATGAGCAGTTCTTC. Translating gives CASRVASSYNEQFF.

The chain is built from TRBV14 and TRBJ1-4; 10 positions agree with TRBD1. The CDR3 is 15 residues long. Losses at the gene ends were 5 bases for V and 7 bases for J; bases not matched to a gene: 7. The V gene's germline CDR1 is SGHDN and CDR2 FVKESK. The CDR3 loop is CASSDRQGAGEKLFF. DNA of the CDR3: TGTGCCAGCAGCGACAGACAGGGGGCGGGTGAAAAACTGTTTTTT. The variable domain in full, with the rest retrieved from reference TRBV14 and TRBJ1-4, is EAGVTQFPSHSVIEKGQTVTLRCDPISGHDNLYWYRRVMGKEIKFLLHFVKESKQDESGMPNNRFLAERTGGTYSTLKVQPAELEDSGVYFCASSDRQGAGEKLFFGSGTQLSVL.

The chain recombines TRBV6-1 with TRBJ2-7; maybe TRBD1 (6 bases). CDR1 is MNHNS, CDR2 SASEGT, per germline. The CDR3 sequence is 15 residues long. V was trimmed by 1 base and J by 0 bases, leaving 10 bases between them. CDR3 amino acids: CASSEGGTTSYEQYF. The CDR3, as DNA: TGTGCCAGCAGTGAAGGGGGGACAACCTCCTACGAGCAGTACTTC.

The genes are TRBV5-1 and TRBJ2-3; 11 positions match TRBD1. The CDR3 runs to 14 residues. The V segment lost 3 bases and the J segment 4 bases; nucleotides outside the gene matches: 1. Germline V CDR1 and CDR2: SGHRS, YFSETQ. The CDR3 nucleotides are TGCGCCAGCAGCTCGGGACAGGGGGCAGATACGCAGTATTTT. This sequence encodes CASSSGQGADTQYF.

This sequence joins TRBV7-7 and TRBJ2-5; 11 nucleotides line up with TRBD1. Germline V CDR1 and CDR2: SSHAT, FNYEAQ (reference sequence). CDR3 length equals 15 residues. V gave up 5 bases and J gave up 5 bases; unmatched junction bases: 7. CDR3 nucleotide sequence: TGTGCCAGCAGCACGGACAGGGGGCTGGGGGAGACCCAGTACTTC. This translates into CASSTDRGLGETQYF.

The chain uses TRBV5-4 and TRBJ1-4; TRBD1 aligns across 7 bases. The CDR3 is 14 residues long. Germline CDR1 is SGHNT and CDR2 is YYREEE (reference sequence). V was pared by 4 bases and J by 5 bases, with 5 bases of the junction left unmatched. The DNA of the CDR3 is TGTGCCAGCAGCCTCGGGACAGAAAATGAAAAACTGTTTTTT. Translating gives CASSLGTENEKLFF.

The V gene is TRBV27, the J gene TRBJ2-7; 9 nucleotides agree with TRBD2. The CDR3 totals 15 residues. Germline trimming cut 6 bases from V and 0 bases from J; bases unmatched to any gene: 6. Germline-derived CDR1 and CDR2 are MNHEY and SMNVEV (reference sequence). CDR3 nucleotides: TGTGCCAGCAGAAAAGCGGGAGGCGGCTCCTACGAGCAGTACTTC. Amino acid sequence: CASRKAGGGSYEQYF.

This clone showed up just once. The chain links TRBV28 to TRBJ2-5, with 12 bases fitting TRBD2. Per germline, CDR1 MDHEN and CDR2 SYDVKM. The CDR3 is 17 amino acids. Trimming cost V 7 bases and J 3 bases; bases outside gene matches: 12. The CDR3 region is CASTTGLAGLEEETQYF. In DNA form, the CDR3 reads TGTGCCAGCACCACTGGACTAGCGGGGTTGGAGGAAGAGACCCAGTACTTC. Drawing the rest from reference TRBV28 and TRBJ2-5, the complete variable domain is DVKVTQSSRYLVKRTGEKVFLECVQDMDHENMFWYRQDPGLGLRLIYFSYDVKMKEKGDIPEGYSVSREKKERFSLILESASTNQTSMYLCASTTGLAGLEEETQYFGPGTRLLVL.

The chain joins TRBV5-1 to TRBJ2-3; D is possibly TRBD2 (6 bases). The CDR3 extends over 16 amino acids. V lost 4 bases and J lost 6, with 21 bases in between. In germline, CDR1 is SGHRS, CDR2 YFSETQ. CDR3 residues: CASSHQPSATKDTQYF. The CDR3 coding sequence is TGCGCCAGCAGCCACCAGCCTAGCGCGACGAAGGATACGCAGTATTTT.

The chain recombines TRBV6-1 with TRBJ1-5; no definite D call. This CDR3 is 14 amino acids long. Trimming removed 8 bases at V and 1 base at J, with 12 bases between. The germline gives CDR1 MNHNS, CDR2 SASEGT. CDR3 coding DNA: TGTGCCAGCTTTACCCGGTTCAGCAATCAGCCCCAGCATTTT. As protein: CASFTRFSNQPQHF.

The V gene is TRBV6-1, the J gene TRBJ1-3, with a tentative D call TRBD1 (5 bases). V lost 4 bases and J lost 2, with 18 bases in between. Germline V lookup: CDR1 MNHNS, CDR2 SASEGT. The CDR3 runs 17 residues. The chain's CDR3 is CASSVHGGSAAGNTIYF. CDR3 bases: TGTGCCAGCAGTGTACATGGGGGGTCGGCGGCTGGAAACACCATATATTTT.

The genes are TRBV7-3 and TRBJ1-1, with 7 bases fitting TRBD1. CDR3 length equals 13 residues. Germline V gene lookup returns CDR1 SGHTA and CDR2 FQGTGA. The junction had 2 bases not matched to a gene; V was cut back by 3 bases and J by 4 bases. As DNA, the CDR3 is TGTGCCAGCAGCTTTACAGGGGTCACTGAAGCTTTCTTT. Residues: CASSFTGVTEAFF.

The CDR3 spells CASTLRTGFGTEAFF. CDR3 nucleotide sequence: TGTGCCAGCACCCTACGGACAGGGTTTGGGACTGAAGCTTTCTTT. The rearrangement joins TRBV28 to TRBJ1-1, with 8 nucleotides matching TRBD1. Looked up from germline, CDR1 is MDHEN and CDR2 is SYDVKM. The J segment lost 5 bases and the V segment lost 7 bases, leaving 12 bases of the junction unmatched. The CDR3 is 15 amino acids.

This clone was observed once. The rearrangement links TRBV4-1 to TRBJ1-2; 7 bases fit TRBD1. The CDR3 is made up of 15 amino acids. The V segment lost 3 bases and the J segment 6 bases; nucleotides outside the gene matches: 10. From germline, CDR1 is MGHRA and CDR2 YSYEKL. CDR3 amino acids: CASSHPDRPSDGYTF. The CDR3, as DNA: TGCGCCAGCAGCCATCCGGACAGGCCTTCTGATGGCTACACCTTC.